This T cell receptor beta chain was identified in a study of blood T cell repertoires in COVID-19. Study at large: The United States, Italy and Spain provided the acute and convalescent COVID-19 samples.

A single count supports this clone. Authors' analysis steps: Quantification of nucleated cells was approximated via reference gene primer amplification. The table came from immunoSEQ multiplex PCR; TCRdb's copy has only in-frame clones and leaves some out. D and trimming come from the DNA, and the V and J calls and clone size come from that table. The profile covers about 290,000 clones, with 89% appearing a single time and 11% taken by the ten largest. A Seattle source enrolled patients during active infection and followed them longitudinally. Germline CDR1 SGHNT, CDR2 YYREEE (reference sequence). CDR3 length: 16 residues. Trimming shortened V by 1 base and J by 7 bases, and 21 bases separated the two germline ends.

The gene calls are TRBV5-4 and TRBJ2-7; tentatively, D is TRBD2 (6 bases). Sequencing input: peripheral blood. The sequence came from a woman in her twenties or thirties with COVID-19, enrolled during active disease. The DNA of the CDR3 is TGTGCCAGCAGCTTGCCTGGAGGGGCGAGTTCGAGAGAGCAGTACTTC. Translating gives CASSLPGGASSREQYF.